This record covers a single TCR beta chain. V was clipped by 3 bases and J by 2 bases, with 11 bases between them. In germline, CDR1 is LNHDA, CDR2 SQIVND (reference sequence). This CDR3 has 14 residues. The sample is drawn from a study of shared clonotypes between healthy human individuals. Profiling relied on immunoSEQ multiplex PCR, and the TCRdb table lists in-frame clones only, not all of them. This sample carries 1 million to 1.2 million clones, 70% to 80% of them seen once, and the ten largest clones take roughly 0.82%. The sequence was collected from a young man in good health. Some clones in this sample may be carry-over from other donors' samples. The sample consisted of memory CD4+ T cells from PBMCs. Subset given: CD45RA-negative fraction. This sequence joins TRBV19 and TRBJ2-7; D may be TRBD2 (6 bases). The CDR3 reads CASSMGSGAYEQYF. The CDR3, as DNA: TGTGCCAGTAGTATGGGTAGCGGCGCCTACGAGCAGTACTTC.